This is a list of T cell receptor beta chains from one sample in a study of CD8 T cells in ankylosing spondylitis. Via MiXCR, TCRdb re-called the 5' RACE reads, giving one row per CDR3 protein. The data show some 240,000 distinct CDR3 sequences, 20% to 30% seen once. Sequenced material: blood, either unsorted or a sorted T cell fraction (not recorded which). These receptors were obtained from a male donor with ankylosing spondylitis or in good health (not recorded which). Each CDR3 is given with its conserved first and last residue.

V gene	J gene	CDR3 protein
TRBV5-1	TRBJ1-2	CASSFGQGAFYGYTF
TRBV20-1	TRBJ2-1	CSARDISRGGQSTEQFF
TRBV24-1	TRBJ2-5	CATSDPGMGQQETQYF
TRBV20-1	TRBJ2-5	CSAPPLAGETQYF
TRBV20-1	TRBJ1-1	CSARERGLGTEAFF
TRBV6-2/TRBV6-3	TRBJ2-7	CASSYSQPGRGYEQYF
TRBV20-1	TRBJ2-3	CSASASGLAGASTDTQYF
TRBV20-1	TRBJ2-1	CSASRTSGGAAEQFF
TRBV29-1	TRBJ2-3	CSGRLLTLDTQYF
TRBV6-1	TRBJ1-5	CASKVHSNQPQHF
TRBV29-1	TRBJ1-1	CSVGGLMNTEAFF
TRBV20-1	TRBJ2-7	CSARDSAGFYEQYF
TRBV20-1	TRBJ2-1	CSASRGARNEQFF
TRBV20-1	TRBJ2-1	CSFQDSYSYNEQFF
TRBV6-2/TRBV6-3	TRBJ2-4	CASRPTGAKNIQYF
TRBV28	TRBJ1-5	CASSPESNQPQHF
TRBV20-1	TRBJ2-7	CSARDQRGAPGEQYF
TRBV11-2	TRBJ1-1	CASSLAAGPGAFF
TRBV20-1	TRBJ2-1	CSADSVNEQFF
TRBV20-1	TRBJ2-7	CSAPRQNEQYF
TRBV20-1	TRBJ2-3	CSALLRQGASDTQYF
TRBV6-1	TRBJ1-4	CASSRQNRVGEKLFF
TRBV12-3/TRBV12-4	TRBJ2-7	CASSLLGDEQYF